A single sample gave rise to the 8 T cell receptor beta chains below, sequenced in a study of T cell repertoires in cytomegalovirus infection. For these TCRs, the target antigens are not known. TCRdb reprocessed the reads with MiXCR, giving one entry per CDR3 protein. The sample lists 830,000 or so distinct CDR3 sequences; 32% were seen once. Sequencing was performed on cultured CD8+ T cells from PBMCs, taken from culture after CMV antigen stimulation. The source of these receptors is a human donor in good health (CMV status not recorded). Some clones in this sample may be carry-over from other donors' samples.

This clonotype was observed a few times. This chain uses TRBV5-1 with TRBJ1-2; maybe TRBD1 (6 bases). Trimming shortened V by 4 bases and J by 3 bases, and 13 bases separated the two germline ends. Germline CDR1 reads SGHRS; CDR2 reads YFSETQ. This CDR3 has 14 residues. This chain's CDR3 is CASSEGQIYYGYTF. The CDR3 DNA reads TGCGCCAGCAGCGAAGGACAGATCTACTATGGCTACACCTTC.

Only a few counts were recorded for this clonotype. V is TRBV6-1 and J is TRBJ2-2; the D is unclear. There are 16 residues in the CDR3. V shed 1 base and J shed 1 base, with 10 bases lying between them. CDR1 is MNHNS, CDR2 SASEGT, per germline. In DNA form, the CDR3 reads TGTGCCAGCAGTGAAGTCGGGTTTTGGAACACCGGGGAGCTGTTTTTT. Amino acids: CASSEVGFWNTGELFF.

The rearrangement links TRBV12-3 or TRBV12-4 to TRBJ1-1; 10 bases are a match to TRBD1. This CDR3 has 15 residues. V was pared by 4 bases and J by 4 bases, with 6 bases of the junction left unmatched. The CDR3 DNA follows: TGTGCCAGCAGTTCCCGGGACAGGGGTTTCACTGAAGCTTTCTTT. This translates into CASSSRDRGFTEAFF.

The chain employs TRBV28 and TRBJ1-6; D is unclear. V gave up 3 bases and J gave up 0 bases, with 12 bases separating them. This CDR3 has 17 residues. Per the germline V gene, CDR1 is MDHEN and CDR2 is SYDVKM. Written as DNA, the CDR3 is TGTGCCAGCAGTTTGGGGTGGACGACCTCCTATAATTCACCCCTCCACTTT. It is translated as CASSLGWTTSYNSPLHF.

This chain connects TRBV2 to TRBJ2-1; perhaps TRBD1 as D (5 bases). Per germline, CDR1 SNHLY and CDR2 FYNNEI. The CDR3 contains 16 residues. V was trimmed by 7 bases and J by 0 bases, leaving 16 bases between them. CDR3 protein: CASKRDRNFSYNEQFF. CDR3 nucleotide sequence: TGTGCCAGCAAAAGAGACAGAAACTTCTCCTACAATGAGCAGTTCTTC.

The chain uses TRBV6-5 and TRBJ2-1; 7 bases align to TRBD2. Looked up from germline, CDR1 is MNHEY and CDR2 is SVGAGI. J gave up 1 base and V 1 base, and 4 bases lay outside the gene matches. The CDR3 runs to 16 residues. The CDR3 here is CASSYFSGASYNEQFF. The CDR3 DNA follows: TGTGCCAGCAGTTACTTCAGCGGGGCATCCTACAATGAGCAGTTCTTC.

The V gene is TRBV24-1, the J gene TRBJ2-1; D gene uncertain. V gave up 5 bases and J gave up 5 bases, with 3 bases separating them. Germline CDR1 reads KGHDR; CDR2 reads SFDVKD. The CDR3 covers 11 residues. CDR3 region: CATSGHNEQFF. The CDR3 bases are TGTGCCACCAGTGGGCACAATGAGCAGTTCTTC.

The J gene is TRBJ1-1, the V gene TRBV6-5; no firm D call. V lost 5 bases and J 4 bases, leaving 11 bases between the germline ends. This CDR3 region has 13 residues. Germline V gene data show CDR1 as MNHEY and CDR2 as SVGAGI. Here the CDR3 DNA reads TGTGCCAGCAGTAGTTCGAGGGCCACTGAAGCTTTCTTT. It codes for CASSSSRATEAFF.